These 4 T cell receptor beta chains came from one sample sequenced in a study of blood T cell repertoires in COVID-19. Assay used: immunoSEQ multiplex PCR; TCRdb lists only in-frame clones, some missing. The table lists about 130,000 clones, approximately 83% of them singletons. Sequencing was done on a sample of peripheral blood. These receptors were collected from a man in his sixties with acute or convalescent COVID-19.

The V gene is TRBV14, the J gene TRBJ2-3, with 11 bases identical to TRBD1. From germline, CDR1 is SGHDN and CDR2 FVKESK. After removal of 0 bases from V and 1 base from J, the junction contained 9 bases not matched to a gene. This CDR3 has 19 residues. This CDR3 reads CASSQEYGTGGLGTDTQYF. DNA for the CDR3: TGTGCCAGCAGCCAAGAATACGGGACAGGGGGTCTCGGCACAGATACGCAGTATTTT. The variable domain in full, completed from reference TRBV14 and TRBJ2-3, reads EAGVTQFPSHSVIEKGQTVTLRCDPISGHDNLYWYRRVMGKEIKFLLHFVKESKQDESGMPNNRFLAERTGGTYSTLKVQPAELEDSGVYFCASSQEYGTGGLGTDTQYFGPGTRLTVL.

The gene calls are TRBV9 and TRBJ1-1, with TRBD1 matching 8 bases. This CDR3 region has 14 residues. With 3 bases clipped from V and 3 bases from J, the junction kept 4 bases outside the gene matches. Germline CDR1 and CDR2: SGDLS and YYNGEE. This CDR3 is CASSAQTGDTEAFF. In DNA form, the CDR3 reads TGTGCCAGCAGCGCACAGACAGGGGACACTGAAGCTTTCTTT.

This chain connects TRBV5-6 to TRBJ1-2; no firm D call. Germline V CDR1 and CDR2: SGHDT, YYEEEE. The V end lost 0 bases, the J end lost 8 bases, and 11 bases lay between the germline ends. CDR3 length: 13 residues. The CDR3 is CASSLARSHGYTF. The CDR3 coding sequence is TGTGCCAGCAGCTTGGCCAGGTCGCACGGCTACACCTTC.

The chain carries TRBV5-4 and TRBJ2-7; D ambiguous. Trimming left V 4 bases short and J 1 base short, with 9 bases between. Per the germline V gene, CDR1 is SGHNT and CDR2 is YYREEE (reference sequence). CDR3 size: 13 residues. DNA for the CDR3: TGTGCCAGCAGCCCCCCGAGTTCCTACGAGCAGTACTTC. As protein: CASSPPSSYEQYF.